One sample yielded the 13 T cell receptor beta chains listed below, sequenced in a study of T-cell memory formation after mild COVID-19. TCRdb re-derived calls from the 5' RACE reads in MiXCR, one entry per CDR3 protein. The table includes approximately 440,000 distinct CDR3 sequences, 15% to 20% detected once. The source material was PBMCs or a T cell subset sorted from them (not recorded which). The receptors derive from an adult woman who had mild COVID-19 (a few samples of this study predate the infection). Cell type and time point are not known.

The V and J genes are TRBV7-9 and TRBJ2-1; TRBD2 agrees at 14 bases. V dropped 5 bases and J dropped 6; count of bases not matched to a gene: 6. The germline CDR1 and CDR2 sequences are SEHNR and FQNEAQ (reference sequence). The CDR3 has 16 amino acids. CDR3 amino acids: CASSPPTSGRGNEQFF. The CDR3 DNA reads TGTGCCAGCAGCCCCCCGACTAGCGGGAGGGGCAATGAGCAGTTCTTC.

This clonotype was counted only a few times. This chain connects TRBV29-1 to TRBJ2-1; weak D call: TRBD2 (6 bases). The V gene lost 3 bases and the J gene lost 9 bases, with 18 bases spanning the gap. CDR1 is SQVTM and CDR2 is ANQGSEA in the germline V gene. The CDR3 extends over 14 amino acids. CDR3 amino acids: CSVDGGTPLSEQFF. The DNA of the CDR3 is TGCAGCGTTGACGGCGGGACCCCCTTAAGTGAGCAGTTCTTC.

The chain carries TRBV29-1 and TRBJ2-7, with 7 bases that match TRBD2. V was clipped by 0 bases and J by 3 bases; unmatched bases: 11. This CDR3 is built from 16 residues. Germline CDR1 is SQVTM and CDR2 is ANQGSEA. CDR3 region: CSVEEEGLAANYEQYF. In DNA, the CDR3 is TGCAGCGTTGAAGAGGAGGGGCTAGCGGCTAACTACGAGCAGTACTTC.

Only a few counts were recorded for this clonotype. The rearrangement links TRBV7-2 to TRBJ1-1; no definite D call. V gave up 3 bases and J gave up 3 bases, with 8 bases separating them. The CDR3 contains 13 residues. Germline-derived CDR1 and CDR2 are SGHTA and FQGNSA. CDR3 sequence reads: CASSFRRDTEAFF. The CDR3 DNA is TGTGCCAGCAGCTTTAGGAGGGACACTGAAGCTTTCTTT.

This clonotype was observed a few times. The chain links TRBV12-3 or TRBV12-4 to TRBJ1-5, with a possible D match to TRBD1 (6 bases). This CDR3 is built from 15 residues. V was clipped by 5 bases and J by 7 bases, with 18 bases between them. The CDR3 DNA reads as TGTGCCAGCAGTCTGACTCAGGGGTCTGGGCAGCCCCAGCATTTT. It specifies CASSLTQGSGQPQHF.

The chain is built from TRBV5-1 and TRBJ1-1; no clear D gene. With 2 bases removed from V and 3 bases from J, the gap between germline ends came to 11 bases. Germline values: CDR1 SGHRS, CDR2 YFSETQ. This CDR3 has 14 amino acids. CDR3: CASSFSRGYTEAFF. CDR3 nucleotide sequence: TGCGCCAGCAGCTTTAGTCGGGGATACACTGAAGCTTTCTTT.

The gene calls are TRBV5-5 and TRBJ1-1, with D perhaps TRBD1 (5 bases). Germline V CDR1 and CDR2: SGHKS, YYEKEE (reference sequence). This CDR3 comprises 14 residues. Trimming shortened V by 4 bases and J by 7 bases, and 17 bases separated the two germline ends. The CDR3 protein is CASSPSPGGFEAFF. In nucleotides, the CDR3 is TGTGCCAGCAGCCCCAGCCCGGGGGGATTTGAAGCTTTCTTT.

The chain recombines TRBV6-2 or TRBV6-3 with TRBJ1-2; D might be TRBD1 (6 bases). The germline V and J ends were trimmed by 0 bases and 8 bases, with 16 bases remaining between them. The germline CDR1 and CDR2 sequences are MNHEY and SVGEGT. The CDR3 spans 15 residues. The CDR3 nucleotides are TGTGCCAGCAGTTACTCGGGGGGCGCGGGCAGCGGCTACACCTTC. This codes for CASSYSGGAGSGYTF.

The chain carries TRBV9 and TRBJ2-3; 7 bases map to TRBD1. Germline trimming cut 4 bases from V and 0 bases from J; bases unmatched to any gene: 11. CDR1 SGDLS and CDR2 YYNGEE come from the germline V gene. This CDR3 is built from 17 residues. The DNA of the CDR3 is TGTGCCAGCAGCCACCACCGTCGACAGGGAAGCACAGATACGCAGTATTTT. Its protein is CASSHHRRQGSTDTQYF.

This clonotype was counted only a few times. The chain joins TRBV29-1 to TRBJ1-1; D gene uncertain. Germline CDR1 and CDR2: SQVTM and ANQGSEA. There are 12 residues in the CDR3. Trimming shortened V by 8 bases and J by 5 bases, and 15 bases separated the two germline ends. CDR3 in amino acids: CSLGHGRTEAFF. The CDR3 coding sequence is TGCAGCCTGGGCCATGGGAGGACTGAAGCTTTCTTT.

In its sample, this clonotype was seen a few times. This sequence joins TRBV30 and TRBJ2-3; tentative D call: TRBD2 (6 bases). Germline CDR1 GTSNPN, CDR2 SVGIG (reference sequence). Deletions cut 2 bases from V and 5 bases from J, with 8 bases between. The CDR3 is 12 residues long. CDR3 region: CAWSPGRDTQYF. CDR3 sequence (DNA): TGTGCCTGGAGTCCCGGGAGAGATACGCAGTATTTT.

This clonotype occurred many times. The chain is built from TRBV25-1 and TRBJ2-7, with D possibly being TRBD1 or TRBD2 (5 bases each). The V and J ends lost 0 bases and 0 bases respectively, with 6 bases between them. From germline, CDR1 is MGHDK and CDR2 SYGVNS. This CDR3 region has 14 residues. The DNA for the CDR3 is TGTGCCAGCAGTGAATATGGGGGCTCCTACGAGCAGTACTTC. Encoded protein: CASSEYGGSYEQYF.

This chain connects TRBV15 to TRBJ1-6, with D unclear. V was shortened by 1 base and J by 13 bases, with 8 bases between the two germline ends. CDR1 and CDR2 (germline): LNHNV, YYDKDF (reference sequence). The CDR3 is 12 amino acids. The CDR3 loop reads CATSRVAGPLHF. Written as DNA, the CDR3 is TGTGCCACCAGCAGAGTTGCTGGTCCCCTCCACTTT. Variable domain in full (rest from reference TRBV15 and TRBJ1-6): DAMVIQNPRYQVTQFGKPVTLSCSQTLNHNVMYWYQQKSSQAPKLLFHYYDKDFNNEADTPDNFQSRRPNTSFCFLDIRSPGLGDTAMYLCATSRVAGPLHFGNGTRLTVT.